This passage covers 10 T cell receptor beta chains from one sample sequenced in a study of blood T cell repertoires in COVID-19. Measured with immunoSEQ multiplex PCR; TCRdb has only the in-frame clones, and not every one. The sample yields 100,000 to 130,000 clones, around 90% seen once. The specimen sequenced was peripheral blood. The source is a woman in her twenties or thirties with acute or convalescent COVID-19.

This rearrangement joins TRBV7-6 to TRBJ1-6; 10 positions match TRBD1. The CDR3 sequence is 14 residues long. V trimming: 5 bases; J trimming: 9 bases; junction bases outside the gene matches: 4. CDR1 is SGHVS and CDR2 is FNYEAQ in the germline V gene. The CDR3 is CASSSRTGGSPLHF. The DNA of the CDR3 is TGTGCCAGCAGCAGCAGGACAGGGGGTTCACCCCTCCACTTT.

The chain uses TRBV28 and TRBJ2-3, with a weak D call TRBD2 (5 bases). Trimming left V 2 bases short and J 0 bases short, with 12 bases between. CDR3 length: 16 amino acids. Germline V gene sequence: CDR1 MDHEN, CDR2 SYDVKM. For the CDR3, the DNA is TGTGCCAGCAGTTTAACTGGCGGGCCTAGCACAGATACGCAGTATTTT. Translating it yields CASSLTGGPSTDTQYF.

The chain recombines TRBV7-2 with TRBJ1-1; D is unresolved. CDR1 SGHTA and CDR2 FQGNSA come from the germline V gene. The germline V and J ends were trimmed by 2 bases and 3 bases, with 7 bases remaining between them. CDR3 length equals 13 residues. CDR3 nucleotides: TGTGCCAGCAGCTTAATCCATGACACTGAAGCTTTCTTT. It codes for CASSLIHDTEAFF.

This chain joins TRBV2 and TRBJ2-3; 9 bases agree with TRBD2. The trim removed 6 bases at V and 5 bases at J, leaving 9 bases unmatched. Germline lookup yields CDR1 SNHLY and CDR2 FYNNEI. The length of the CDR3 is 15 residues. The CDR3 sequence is CASSARRGGRDTQYF. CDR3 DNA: TGTGCCAGCAGCGCAAGGCGGGGGGGCCGAGATACGCAGTATTTT.

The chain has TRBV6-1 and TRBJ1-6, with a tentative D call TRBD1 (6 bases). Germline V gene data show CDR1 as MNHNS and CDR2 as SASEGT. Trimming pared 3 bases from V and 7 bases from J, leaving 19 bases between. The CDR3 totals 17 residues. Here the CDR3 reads CASSEGTGRYVNSPLHF. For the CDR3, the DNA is TGTGCCAGCAGTGAGGGAACAGGGAGATACGTAAATTCACCCCTCCACTTT.

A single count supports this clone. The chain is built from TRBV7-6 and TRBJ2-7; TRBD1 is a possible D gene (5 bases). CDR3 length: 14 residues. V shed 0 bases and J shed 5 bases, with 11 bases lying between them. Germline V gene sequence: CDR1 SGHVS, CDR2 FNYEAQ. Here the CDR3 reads CASSLAGDIHEQYF. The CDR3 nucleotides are TGTGCCAGCAGCTTAGCAGGGGATATTCACGAGCAGTACTTC.

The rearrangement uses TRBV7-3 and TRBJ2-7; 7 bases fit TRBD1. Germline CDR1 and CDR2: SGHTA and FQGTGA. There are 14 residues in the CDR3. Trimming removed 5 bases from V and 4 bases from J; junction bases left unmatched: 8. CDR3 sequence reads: CASSPTGTAYEQYF. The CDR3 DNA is TGTGCCAGCAGCCCAACCGGGACAGCTTACGAGCAGTACTTC.

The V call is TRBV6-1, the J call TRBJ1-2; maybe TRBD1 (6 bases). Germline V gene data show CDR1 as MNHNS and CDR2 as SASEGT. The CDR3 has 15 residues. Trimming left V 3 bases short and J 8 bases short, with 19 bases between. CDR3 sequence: CASSEGAGTLYGYTF. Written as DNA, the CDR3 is TGTGCCAGCAGTGAGGGGGCAGGGACCCTTTACGGCTACACCTTC.

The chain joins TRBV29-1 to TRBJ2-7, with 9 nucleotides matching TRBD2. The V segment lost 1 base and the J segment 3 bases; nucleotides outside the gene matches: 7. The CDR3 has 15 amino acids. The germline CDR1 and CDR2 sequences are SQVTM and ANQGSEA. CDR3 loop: CSVEGPLAGHYEQYF. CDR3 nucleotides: TGCAGCGTTGAAGGCCCCCTAGCGGGACACTACGAGCAGTACTTC.

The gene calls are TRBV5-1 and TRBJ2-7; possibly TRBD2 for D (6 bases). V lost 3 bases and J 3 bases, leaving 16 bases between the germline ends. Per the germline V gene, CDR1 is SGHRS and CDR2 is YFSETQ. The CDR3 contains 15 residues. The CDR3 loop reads CASSSTGLANYEQYF. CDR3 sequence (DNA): TGCGCCAGCAGCTCAACCGGGCTAGCGAACTACGAGCAGTACTTC.